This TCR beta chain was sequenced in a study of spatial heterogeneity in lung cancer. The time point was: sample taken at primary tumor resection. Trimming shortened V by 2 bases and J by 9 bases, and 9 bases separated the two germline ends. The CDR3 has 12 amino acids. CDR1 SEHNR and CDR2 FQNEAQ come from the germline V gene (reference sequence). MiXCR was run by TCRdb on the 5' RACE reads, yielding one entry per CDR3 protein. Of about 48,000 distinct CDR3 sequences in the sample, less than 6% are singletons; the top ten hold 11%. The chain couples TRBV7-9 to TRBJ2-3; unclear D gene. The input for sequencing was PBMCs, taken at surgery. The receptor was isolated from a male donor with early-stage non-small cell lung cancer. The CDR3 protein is CASSLMGTTQYF. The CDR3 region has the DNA TGTGCCAGCAGCTTAATGGGAACCACGCAGTATTTT.